These T cell receptor beta chains were read from a single sample in a study of T cell repertoires in cytomegalovirus infection. One entry per CDR3 protein, called by TCRdb with MiXCR from the reads. This sample has 400,000 to 550,000 distinct CDR3 sequences, with approximately 10% found just once. The sequenced material came from PBMCs. Source of these receptors: a human donor in good health (CMV status not recorded). Some clones in this sample may be carry-over from other donors' samples. The CDR3 runs from the conserved cysteine through the conserved F or W. Fields, in order: V gene, clone size, D gene, CDR3 length, J gene, CDR3 DNA, CDR3 protein. The D gene is left open where the match is weak. Rows give clone size only sometimes, using once, few, many, or a class for an expanded clone.

TRBV20-1,NA,TRBD2,16,TRBJ2-7,TGCAGTGCTTCTCGGGGGGAACTAGCGGGGGGGCTAGAGCAGTACTTC,CSASRGELAGGLEQYF
TRBV25-1,many,TRBD2,17,TRBJ2-1,TGTGCCAGCAGTGTGATGATGACTAGCGGGGGCCTCAATGAGCAGTTCTTC,CASSVMMTSGGLNEQFF
TRBV20-1,few,TRBD2,15,TRBJ2-1,TGCAGTGCTAGAGATAGGACTAGCGGGAACGGTGAGCAGTTCTTC,CSARDRTSGNGEQFF
TRBV6-5,many,TRBD1,16,TRBJ2-2,TGTGCCAGCAGTTACTTTAGGGTCAGGGGGCACGGGGAGCTGTTTTTT,CASSYFRVRGHGELFF
TRBV29-1,few,NA,12,TRBJ1-2,TGCAGCGTTGAAGGGGCCGCTCGGGGCTACACCTTC,CSVEGAARGYTF
TRBV7-2,many,NA,15,TRBJ2-2,TGTGCCAGCACTCCCGGGGGGCGGGGGACCGGGGAGCTGTTTTTT,CASTPGGRGTGELFF
TRBV7-2,many,TRBD2,14,TRBJ2-7,TGTGCCAGCAGCTGGGGACTAGCGGCGTACGAGCAGTACTTC,CASSWGLAAYEQYF
TRBV6-1,few,TRBD2,15,TRBJ2-7,TGTGCCAGCATCGGACTAGCGGGAGGGTCCTACGAGCAGTACTTC,CASIGLAGGSYEQYF
TRBV3-1,NA,NA,13,TRBJ2-7,TGTGCCAGCAGCCAAGGGATTATTTACGAGCAGTACTTC,CASSQGIIYEQYF
TRBV13,many,NA,12,TRBJ2-1,TGTGCCAGCAGCACCTACTACAATGAGCAGTTCTTC,CASSTYYNEQFF
TRBV9,few,TRBD2,16,TRBJ2-5,TGTGCCAGCAGCGTAGCAAGCGGGGGGACTCAAGAGACCCAGTACTTC,CASSVASGGTQETQYF
TRBV7-2,many,NA,14,TRBJ1-5,TGTGCCAGCAGCTTAGCAGCGTACTATCAGCCCCAGCATTTT,CASSLAAYYQPQHF